A selection of T cell receptor beta chains follows, all from one sample in a study of Ad26.COV2.S vaccination and SARS-CoV-2 variants. Generated by immunoSEQ multiplex PCR, the TCRdb table keeps only in-frame clones and is missing some. Of about 260,000 clones listed, about 83% were seen once; the top ten hold approximately 3%. The sample here was peripheral blood, taken in a trial of Ad26.COV2.S vaccine versus placebo. Source of these receptors: a person aged 18-65 years who received the Ad26.COV2.S COVID-19 vaccine or a placebo. Both conserved end residues are part of each CDR3. Fields, in order: D gene, clone size, J gene, V gene, CDR3 protein, CDR3 DNA. D genes are given only for firm matches. Clone size is stated in some rows and not others, as once, few, many or a class when expanded.

D: TRBD2; size: once; J: TRBJ2-3; V: TRBV7-8; CDR3: CASSLGVLAGGLTDTQYF; DNA: TGTGCCAGCAGCTTAGGGGTCCTAGCGGGAGGTCTTACAGATACGCAGTATTTT
D: .; size: .; J: TRBJ2-3; V: TRBV9; CDR3: CASSVARTGRADTQYF; DNA: TGTGCCAGCAGCGTAGCTCGTACAGGGAGGGCAGATACGCAGTATTTT
D: .; size: .; J: TRBJ2-5; V: TRBV18; CDR3: CASSPKGSETQYF; DNA: TGTGCCAGCTCACCAAAGGGATCAGAGACCCAGTACTTC
D: .; size: .; J: TRBJ2-1; V: TRBV14; CDR3: CASSQRTQTNEQFF; DNA: TGTGCCAGCAGCCAAAGGACACAAACCAATGAGCAGTTCTTC
D: .; size: .; J: TRBJ2-1; V: TRBV24-1; CDR3: CATSDTTVNEQFF; DNA: TGTGCCACCAGTGATACAACAGTCAATGAGCAGTTCTTC
D: .; size: few; J: TRBJ1-6; V: TRBV19; CDR3: CASSSSPGVSPLHF; DNA: TGTGCCAGTAGTTCATCGCCAGGGGTTTCACCCCTCCACTTT
D: .; size: .; J: TRBJ1-4; V: TRBV6-5; CDR3: CASSYGQATNEKLFF; DNA: TGTGCCAGCAGTTACGGGCAAGCAACTAATGAAAAACTGTTTTTT
D: .; size: once; J: TRBJ2-1; V: TRBV7-9; CDR3: CASSAGFGYNEQFF; DNA: TGTGCCAGCAGCGCAGGTTTCGGCTACAATGAGCAGTTCTTC
D: TRBD2; size: few; J: TRBJ2-2; V: TRBV5-1; CDR3: CASSLETSATGELFF; DNA: TGCGCCAGCAGCTTGGAGACTAGCGCTACCGGGGAGCTGTTTTTT
D: .; size: .; J: TRBJ2-1; V: TRBV24-1; CDR3: CATSDHRDHSNEQFF; DNA: TGTGCCACCAGTGATCACCGGGACCACTCCAATGAGCAGTTCTTC
D: TRBD1; size: .; J: TRBJ1-6; V: TRBV3-1/TRBV3-2; CDR3: CASSQGLGRTGSRF; DNA: TGTGCCAGCAGCCAAGGTTTGGGCCGGACAGGGAGTCGCTTT
D: .; size: .; J: TRBJ2-5; V: TRBV25-1; CDR3: CASSEWLGSVETQYF; DNA: TGTGCCAGCAGTGAATGGTTGGGTTCGGTAGAGACCCAGTACTTC
D: .; size: .; J: TRBJ2-7; V: TRBV3-1/TRBV3-2; CDR3: CASSQSSYEQYF; DNA: TGTGCCAGCAGCCAAAGCTCCTACGAGCAGTACTTC
D: TRBD1; size: once; J: TRBJ2-7; V: TRBV10-3; CDR3: CAIRGTGVEQYF; DNA: TGTGCCATCAGAGGGACAGGGGTTGAGCAGTACTTC
D: .; size: .; J: TRBJ1-1; V: TRBV9; CDR3: CASSVSPSGNTEAFF; DNA: TGTGCCAGCAGCGTTTCCCCTAGCGGGAACACTGAAGCTTTCTTT
D: .; size: .; J: TRBJ1-1; V: TRBV7-6; CDR3: CASSPRPGTNTEAFF; DNA: TGTGCCAGCAGCCCAAGGCCGGGAACGAACACTGAAGCTTTCTTT
D: .; size: .; J: TRBJ1-1; V: TRBV28; CDR3: CASSSFTGRNTEAFF; DNA: TGTGCCAGCAGCTCATTTACAGGGCGGAACACTGAAGCTTTCTTT
D: .; size: .; J: TRBJ1-5; V: TRBV6-5; CDR3: CASRGDRFYNQPQHF; DNA: TGTGCCAGCAGAGGAGACAGGTTCTACAATCAGCCCCAGCATTTT
D: .; size: .; J: TRBJ2-1; V: TRBV2; CDR3: CASSEQGRTYNEQFF; DNA: TGTGCCAGCAGTGAACAGGGAAGGACCTACAATGAGCAGTTCTTC
D: .; size: .; J: TRBJ2-1; V: TRBV2; CDR3: CASVGARGHNEQFF; DNA: TGTGCCAGCGTGGGGGCTAGGGGCCACAATGAGCAGTTCTTC
D: .; size: .; J: TRBJ2-7; V: TRBV30; CDR3: CAYDRRAYEQYF; DNA: TGTGCCTATGACAGGAGGGCATACGAGCAGTACTTC
D: TRBD1; size: .; J: TRBJ2-1; V: TRBV9; CDR3: CASSVMTGGVQFF; DNA: TGTGCCAGCAGCGTAATGACAGGGGGGGTGCAGTTCTTC
D: .; size: .; J: TRBJ2-2; V: TRBV7-8; CDR3: CASSSSPGLPVELFF; DNA: TGTGCCAGCAGCTCTAGCCCGGGACTCCCCGTGGAGCTGTTTTTT
D: TRBD1; size: .; J: TRBJ1-6; V: TRBV4-2; CDR3: CASSQEMGQPNSPLHF; DNA: TGTGCCAGCAGCCAAGAGATGGGACAGCCAAATTCACCCCTCCACTTT
D: TRBD1; size: once; J: TRBJ1-5; V: TRBV28; CDR3: CASSPSQGYQPQHF; DNA: TGTGCCAGCAGTCCGTCACAGGGGTATCAGCCCCAGCATTTT
D: TRBD1; size: .; J: TRBJ1-1; V: TRBV18; CDR3: CASSKDRKNTEAFF; DNA: TGTGCCAGCTCGAAGGACAGGAAGAACACTGAAGCTTTCTTT
D: .; size: .; J: TRBJ1-1; V: TRBV12-3/TRBV12-4; CDR3: CASQENTEAFF; DNA: TGTGCCAGTCAGGAGAACACTGAAGCTTTCTTT
D: TRBD1; size: .; J: TRBJ1-1; V: TRBV28; CDR3: CASRGTGGNTEAFF; DNA: TGTGCCAGCAGGGGTACAGGGGGTAACACTGAAGCTTTCTTT
D: .; size: .; J: TRBJ1-2; V: TRBV30; CDR3: CAWGGSTRQRFF; DNA: TGTGCCTGGGGTGGATCGACGAGACAGAGGTTCTTC
D: TRBD1; size: .; J: TRBJ1-5; V: TRBV19; CDR3: CASSFRDRGELGNQPQHF; DNA: TGTGCCAGTAGTTTTCGGGACAGGGGGGAACTGGGCAATCAGCCCCAGCATTTT
D: .; size: .; J: TRBJ2-6; V: TRBV6-2/TRBV6-3; CDR3: CASSYQGDGANVLTF; DNA: TGTGCCAGCAGTTACCAGGGTGATGGGGCCAACGTCCTGACTTTC
D: .; size: .; J: TRBJ1-1; V: TRBV18; CDR3: CASSPVGGSTEAFF; DNA: TGTGCCAGCTCACCTGTAGGGGGGAGCACTGAAGCTTTCTTT
D: .; size: .; J: TRBJ2-2; V: TRBV6-4; CDR3: CASSGSNTGELFF; DNA: TGTGCCAGCAGTGGATCGAACACCGGGGAGCTGTTTTTT
D: TRBD2; size: .; J: TRBJ2-2; V: TRBV7-2; CDR3: CASSLVSSGSGELFF; DNA: TGTGCCAGCAGCTTAGTCTCTAGCGGGAGCGGGGAGCTGTTTTTT
D: TRBD2; size: .; J: TRBJ2-2; V: TRBV9; CDR3: CASSARGGTGELFF; DNA: TGTGCCAGCAGCGCGCGGGGGGGCACCGGGGAGCTGTTTTTT
D: .; size: .; J: TRBJ1-1; V: TRBV20-1; CDR3: CSARVVKGAFF; DNA: TGCAGTGCTAGAGTAGTAAAAGGTGCTTTCTTT
D: TRBD1; size: once; J: TRBJ1-3; V: TRBV6-5; CDR3: CATRTGGNTIYF; DNA: TGTGCCACCCGGACAGGAGGAAACACCATATATTTT
D: TRBD1; size: .; J: TRBJ1-1; V: TRBV14; CDR3: CATDAGGTEAFF; DNA: TGTGCCACCGATGCAGGGGGTACTGAAGCTTTCTTT
D: .; size: .; J: TRBJ1-2; V: TRBV7-8; CDR3: CASSSPGRTNYGYTF; DNA: TGTGCCAGCAGCTCTCCGGGACGGACTAACTATGGCTACACCTTC
D: TRBD1; size: few; J: TRBJ2-2; V: TRBV30; CDR3: CAWGQGNTGELFF; DNA: TGTGCCTGGGGACAGGGGAACACCGGGGAGCTGTTTTTT
D: .; size: .; J: TRBJ1-1; V: TRBV5-6; CDR3: CASSLGSNGVYTEAFF; DNA: TGTGCCAGCAGCTTAGGGAGTAATGGGGTGTACACTGAAGCTTTCTTT
D: .; size: .; J: TRBJ1-1; V: TRBV29-1; CDR3: CSVELQAGNTEAFF; DNA: TGCAGCGTTGAATTGCAGGCCGGGAACACTGAAGCTTTCTTT
D: .; size: .; J: TRBJ2-1; V: TRBV9; CDR3: CASSVTGAFYNEQFF; DNA: TGTGCCAGCAGCGTAACAGGAGCGTTCTACAATGAGCAGTTCTTC
D: .; size: .; J: TRBJ2-1; V: TRBV5-1; CDR3: CASSLAGTYNEQFF; DNA: TGCGCCAGCAGCTTAGCTGGGACCTACAATGAGCAGTTCTTC
D: .; size: .; J: TRBJ2-4; V: TRBV30; CDR3: CAWSVGREYIQYF; DNA: TGTGCCTGGAGTGTCGGGCGCGAGTACATTCAGTACTTC
D: .; size: .; J: TRBJ1-1; V: TRBV30; CDR3: CAWSVGRGAEAFF; DNA: TGTGCCTGGAGTGTGGGAAGGGGCGCTGAAGCTTTCTTT
D: .; size: .; J: TRBJ2-3; V: TRBV24-1; CDR3: CATSDPRQGYTDTQYF; DNA: TGTGCCACCAGTGATCCCCGGCAGGGATACACAGATACGCAGTATTTT
D: .; size: .; J: TRBJ1-2; V: TRBV7-9; CDR3: CASSLAHRMSYGYTF; DNA: TGTGCCAGCAGCTTAGCCCACAGGATGTCCTATGGCTACACCTTC
D: TRBD2; size: .; J: TRBJ2-1; V: TRBV7-9; CDR3: CASSLAPSSGRHNEQFF; DNA: TGTGCCAGCAGCTTAGCGCCCTCTAGCGGGAGGCACAATGAGCAGTTCTTC
D: TRBD1; size: .; J: TRBJ2-3; V: TRBV11-3; CDR3: CASSFTGGQRYF; DNA: TGTGCCAGCAGCTTTACAGGGGGCCAGCGGTATTTT